This TCR beta chain stems from a study of CD8 T cells in ankylosing spondylitis. Notes on the study in general: About 8 highly homologous variants made up a TCR beta motif, and this motif appeared characteristic of ankylosing spondylitis blood. The authors found the disease-linked clones to be CD8+ and relatively rare in peripheral blood. The clones that were linked to disease were reported to be significantly enriched in matched synovial fluid samples from ankylosing spondylitis patients.

From germline, CDR1 is MNHEY and CDR2 SMNVEV (reference sequence). V lost 5 bases and J lost 13; bases outside the gene matches: 21. This CDR3 region has 17 residues. This clonotype has only a few counts. The target antigen is unknown. TCRdb re-derived calls from the 5' RACE reads in MiXCR, one entry per CDR3 protein. The table includes about 310,000 distinct CDR3 sequences, under 25% detected once. The source material was blood, either unsorted or a sorted T cell fraction (not recorded which). The rearrangement uses TRBV27 and TRBJ2-1; 9 bases are shared with TRBD1. This clonotype was obtained from a female donor with ankylosing spondylitis or in good health (not recorded which). The CDR3 nucleotides read TGTGCCAGCAGTCCCCTACTTCCGGGACAGGGCCTTCGTTTTCAGTTCTTC. It codes for CASSPLLPGQGLRFQFF.